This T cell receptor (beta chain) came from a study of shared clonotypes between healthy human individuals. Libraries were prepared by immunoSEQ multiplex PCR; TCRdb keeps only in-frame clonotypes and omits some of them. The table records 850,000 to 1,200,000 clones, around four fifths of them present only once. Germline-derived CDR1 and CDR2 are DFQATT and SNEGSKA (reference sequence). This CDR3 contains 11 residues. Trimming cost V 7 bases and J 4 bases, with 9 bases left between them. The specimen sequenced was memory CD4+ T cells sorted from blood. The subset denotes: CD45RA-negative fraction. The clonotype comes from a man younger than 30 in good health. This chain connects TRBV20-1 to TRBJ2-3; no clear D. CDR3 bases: TGCAGTGTTATCCAGGCAGATACGCAGTATTTT. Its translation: CSVIQADTQYF.